The 22 T cell receptor beta chains in this list originate from one sample, sequenced in a study of blood T cell repertoires in COVID-19. TCRdb's table, derived via immunoSEQ multiplex PCR, lists solely in-frame clones and lacks some. Here the sample spans about 140,000 clones, roughly 80% being singletons. Material: PBMCs or T cells enriched from blood (not recorded which). The receptor source for this set is a man in his forties with acute COVID-19.

This clone turned up a few times. This chain connects TRBV5-4 to TRBJ2-3, with TRBD2 matching over 15 bases. Trimming removed 3 bases from V and 4 bases from J; junction bases left unmatched: 3. Germline values: CDR1 SGHNT, CDR2 YYREEE (reference sequence). This CDR3 spans 16 amino acids. The CDR3 DNA follows: TGTGCCAGCAGCTCAGGACTAGCGGGGGGGTCAGATACGCAGTATTTT. This encodes CASSSGLAGGSDTQYF.

The V call is TRBV10-3, the J call TRBJ1-1; maybe TRBD1 (5 bases). The CDR3 loop spans 12 amino acids. Germline V gene lookup returns CDR1 ENHRY and CDR2 SYGVKD. Between the trimmed V and J ends, which lost 4 bases and 7 bases, there was a span of 10 bases. The CDR3 is CAISVQGGEAFF. The CDR3 nucleotides are TGTGCCATCAGTGTCCAGGGCGGTGAAGCTTTCTTT.

The V and J genes are TRBV11-2 and TRBJ2-1; a possible D gene is TRBD1 (5 bases). CDR3 length equals 18 residues. Germline V gene lookup returns CDR1 SGHAT and CDR2 FQNNGV. V was pared by 5 bases and J by 6 bases, with 26 bases between. The CDR3 DNA follows: TGTGCCAGCAGCCCAAAGGGGAAACCGTCTGAAACATTCAATGAGCAGTTCTTC. This codes for CASSPKGKPSETFNEQFF.

V usage is TRBV7-2 and J usage is TRBJ1-4; D unresolved. This CDR3 comprises 14 residues. In germline, CDR1 is SGHTA, CDR2 FQGNSA. Deletions cut 1 base from V and 7 bases from J, with 10 bases between. As DNA, the CDR3 is TGTGCCAGCAGCTTAGAGGGAGGAAGTGAAAAACTGTTTTTT. This sequence encodes CASSLEGGSEKLFF.

This chain connects TRBV7-8 to TRBJ1-5, with D possibly TRBD1 on 5 matching bases. The CDR3 length is 15 residues. Trimming took 1 base from V and 4 from J, leaving 11 bases between them. Germline V gives CDR1 SGHVS, CDR2 FQNEAQ. In DNA, the CDR3 is TGTGCCAGCAGCTTAGTAGGGGCCCCAAATCAGCCCCAGCATTTT. Translated: CASSLVGAPNQPQHF. The whole variable domain, filled in from reference TRBV7-8 and TRBJ1-5, reads GAGVSQSPRYKVAKRGQDVALRCDPISGHVSLFWYQQALGQGPEFLTYFQNEAQLDKSGLPSDRFFAERPEGSVSTLKIQRTQQEDSAVYLCASSLVGAPNQPQHFGDGTRLSIL.

The chain employs TRBV7-2 and TRBJ2-7; D possibly corresponds to TRBD2 (6 bases). V shed 1 base and J shed 0 bases, with 10 bases lying between them. There are 15 residues in the CDR3. Per the germline V gene, CDR1 is SGHTA and CDR2 is FQGNSA. The CDR3 reads CASSLGRGSSYEQYF. CDR3 coding DNA: TGTGCCAGCAGCTTAGGCCGGGGGAGCTCCTACGAGCAGTACTTC.

This chain uses TRBV19 with TRBJ2-1, with 8 bases matching TRBD2. The CDR3 length is 15 residues. The germline CDR1 and CDR2 sequences are LNHDA and SQIVND (reference sequence). Germline trimming cut 4 bases from V and 7 bases from J; bases unmatched to any gene: 9. The CDR3 protein is CASSTTLAGLNEQFF. CDR3 DNA: TGTGCCAGTAGTACCACTCTAGCGGGTTTAAATGAGCAGTTCTTC.

This sequence joins TRBV7-6 and TRBJ1-2, with 9 bases matching TRBD1. Germline trimming cut 5 bases from V and 8 bases from J; bases unmatched to any gene: 12. The CDR3 is made up of 15 amino acids. Germline V gives CDR1 SGHVS, CDR2 FNYEAQ. CDR3 nucleotides: TGTGCCAGCAGCCCCAGTCCCGGGACAGGGCAAGGCTACACCTTC. Protein product: CASSPSPGTGQGYTF. Together with reference TRBV7-6 and TRBJ1-2, the CDR3 gives the full variable domain: GAGVSQSPRYKVTKRGQDVALRCDPISGHVSLYWYRQALGQGPEFLTYFNYEAQQDKSGLPNDRFSAERPEGSISTLTIQRTEQRDSAMYRCASSPSPGTGQGYTFGSGTRLTVV.

The V call is TRBV27, the J call TRBJ1-6, with D perhaps TRBD1 (5 bases). V was shortened by 3 bases and J by 10 bases, with 13 bases between the two germline ends. The germline gives CDR1 MNHEY, CDR2 SMNVEV (reference sequence). This CDR3 spans 14 amino acids. CDR3 loop: CASSLGREGSPLHF. The CDR3 region has the DNA TGTGCCAGCAGTTTGGGCAGGGAAGGCTCACCCCTCCACTTT.

The V and J genes are TRBV7-7 and TRBJ2-5; 10 nucleotides line up with TRBD2. CDR1 is SSHAT and CDR2 is FNYEAQ in the germline V gene (reference sequence). The CDR3 has 16 residues. V lost 5 bases, J lost 1 base, and 7 bases stayed unmatched. In DNA form, the CDR3 reads TGTGCCAGCAGCCTAACTAGCGGGGATACCCAAGAGACCCAGTACTTC. Its translation is CASSLTSGDTQETQYF. Supplemented by reference TRBV7-7 and TRBJ2-5, the full variable domain reads GAGVSQSPRYKVTKRGQDVTLRCDPISSHATLYWYQQALGQGPEFLTYFNYEAQPDKSGLPSDRFSAERPEGSISTLTIQRTEQRDSAMYRCASSLTSGDTQETQYFGPGTRLLVL.

J is TRBJ1-2 and V is TRBV21-1; TRBD1, the table's D call, lacks a check against the DNA. TRBV21-1 is a listed pseudogene. The CDR3 has 16 amino acids. The CDR3 loop reads CASSPGGQPISYGYTF. The CDR3 DNA sequence: TGTGCCAGCAGCCCTGGGGGACAGCCGATTTCCTATGGCTACACCTTC.

This rearrangement joins TRBV27 to TRBJ2-1, with D possibly matching TRBD2 (6 bases). The V end was cut by 7 bases, the J end by 10 bases, with 17 bases between. The V gene's germline CDR1 is MNHEY and CDR2 SMNVEV (reference sequence). The CDR3 runs to 13 residues. As DNA, the CDR3 is TGTGCCAGCATCCCCCGGGGGAGATACGAGCAGTTCTTC. This translates into CASIPRGRYEQFF.

J is TRBJ2-2 and V is TRBV28, with 9 bases aligning to TRBD1. Trimming removed 5 bases from V and 5 bases from J; junction bases left unmatched: 9. The CDR3 consists of 16 residues. CDR1 is MDHEN, CDR2 SYDVKM, per germline. This CDR3 reads CASSGDRASVTGELFF. CDR3 DNA sequence: TGTGCCAGCAGTGGGGACAGGGCTTCTGTGACCGGGGAGCTGTTTTTT. Together with reference TRBV28 and TRBJ2-2, the CDR3 gives the full variable domain: DVKVTQSSRYLVKRTGEKVFLECVQDMDHENMFWYRQDPGLGLRLIYFSYDVKMKEKGDIPEGYSVSREKKERFSLILESASTNQTSMYLCASSGDRASVTGELFFGEGSRLTVL.

The chain links TRBV24-1 to TRBJ2-3, with D uncertain. CDR3 length equals 13 residues. Trimming took off 4 bases at V and 0 bases at J, with 4 bases between the two ends. CDR1 is KGHDR, CDR2 SFDVKD, per germline. The CDR3 DNA reads as TGTGCCACCAGTGACAGTAGCACAGATACGCAGTATTTT. Amino acid sequence: CATSDSSTDTQYF.

J is TRBJ1-1 and V is TRBV7-9, with 7 bases that match TRBD1. Germline CDR1 is SEHNR and CDR2 is FQNEAQ (reference sequence). V lost 6 bases and J lost 4; bases outside the gene matches: 8. The CDR3 totals 14 residues. CDR3 coding DNA: TGTGCCAGCAGACCAACAGGGGCGGGCACTGAAGCTTTCTTT. This encodes CASRPTGAGTEAFF.

The chain links TRBV28 to TRBJ1-5, with D hard to call. The V and J ends lost 2 bases and 4 bases respectively, with 12 bases between them. Germline V lookup: CDR1 MDHEN, CDR2 SYDVKM. CDR3 size: 15 residues. The CDR3 is CASSLEFGVNQPQHF. In DNA, the CDR3 is TGTGCCAGCAGTTTAGAGTTTGGAGTTAATCAGCCCCAGCATTTT.

DNA of the CDR3: TGTGCCAGCAGTTTCCTACGACCCGGGGGTGAGCAGTTCTTC. It encodes CASSFLRPGGEQFF. This chain links TRBV27 with TRBJ2-1; perhaps TRBD2 as D (6 bases). Trimming pared 3 bases from V and 9 bases from J, leaving 15 bases between. CDR1 and CDR2 from the germline V gene are MNHEY and SMNVEV (reference sequence). The CDR3 is 14 amino acids.

The V call is TRBV18, the J call TRBJ1-2; 7 positions match TRBD1. The CDR3 runs 13 residues. The V gene end was trimmed by 6 bases and the J gene end by 6 bases; junction bases not matched to a gene: 7. The germline CDR1 and CDR2 sequences are KGHSH and LQKENI. The CDR3 spells CASSQIQGNGYTF. The CDR3 DNA reads as TGTGCCAGCTCCCAGATACAGGGGAATGGCTACACCTTC.

V gene TRBV7-9 combines with J gene TRBJ1-4; D gene ambiguous. V lost 5 bases, J lost 2 bases, and 9 bases lay in between. CDR3 size: 14 residues. Germline V CDR1 and CDR2: SEHNR, FQNEAQ (reference sequence). The CDR3 coding sequence is TGTGCCAGCAGCCCAATGCGGACTAATGAAAAACTGTTTTTT. Its translation: CASSPMRTNEKLFF.

This chain joins TRBV19 and TRBJ2-1, with 14 bases matching TRBD2. The V gene end was trimmed by 3 bases and the J gene end by 7 bases; junction bases not matched to a gene: 14. The CDR3 spans 19 residues. From germline, CDR1 is LNHDA and CDR2 SQIVND (reference sequence). The CDR3 protein is CASSIGSRGTSGRKNEQFF. CDR3 DNA sequence: TGTGCCAGTAGTATTGGGTCTCGGGGGACTAGCGGGAGAAAGAATGAGCAGTTCTTC. Looking up the rest from reference TRBV19 and TRBJ2-1 gives the full variable domain: DGGITQSPKYLFRKEGQNVTLSCEQNLNHDAMYWYRQDPGQGLRLIYYSQIVNDFQKGDIAEGYSVSREKKESFPLTVTSAQKNPTAFYLCASSIGSRGTSGRKNEQFFGPGTRLTVL.

This clone was seen just once. The V gene is TRBV5-6, the J gene TRBJ1-5, with D hard to call. Germline V gene sequence: CDR1 SGHDT, CDR2 YYEEEE. V gave up 0 bases and J gave up 5 bases, with 12 bases separating them. The CDR3 sequence is 15 residues long. Written as DNA, the CDR3 is TGTGCCAGCAGCTTGGGAGGGTCGAGGTATCAGCCCCAGCATTTT. Translation: CASSLGGSRYQPQHF.

This chain connects TRBV19 to TRBJ1-5; possibly TRBD1 for D (5 bases). CDR3 length: 12 residues. CDR1 is LNHDA, CDR2 SQIVND, per germline (reference sequence). V lost 8 bases and J lost 4, with 9 bases in between. CDR3 sequence: CASYGGNQPQHF. CDR3 bases: TGTGCCAGTTACGGGGGTAATCAGCCCCAGCATTTT.